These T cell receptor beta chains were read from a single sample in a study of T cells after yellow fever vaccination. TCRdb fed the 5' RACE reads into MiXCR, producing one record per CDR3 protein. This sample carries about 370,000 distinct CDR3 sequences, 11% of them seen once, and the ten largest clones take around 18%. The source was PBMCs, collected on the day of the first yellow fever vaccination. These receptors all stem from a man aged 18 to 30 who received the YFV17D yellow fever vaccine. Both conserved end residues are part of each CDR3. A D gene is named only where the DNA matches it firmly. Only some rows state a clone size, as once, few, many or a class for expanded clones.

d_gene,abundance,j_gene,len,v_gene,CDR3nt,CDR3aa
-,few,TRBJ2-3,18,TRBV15,TGTGCCACCAGCAGAGGTCCTTTAGGCGGGGGCGGGACAGATACGCAGTATTTT,CATSRGPLGGGGTDTQYF
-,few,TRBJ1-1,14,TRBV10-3,TGTGCCATCAGTTCCTGGGGGATTGGCACTGAAGCTTTCTTT,CAISSWGIGTEAFF
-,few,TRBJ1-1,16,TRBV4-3,TGCGCCAGCAGCCAAGGAAGACAGCTCTTGAACACTGAAGCTTTCTTT,CASSQGRQLLNTEAFF
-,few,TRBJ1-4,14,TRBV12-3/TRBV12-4,TGTGCCAGCAGTCAACAGGGTGGGAATGAAAAACTGTTTTTT,CASSQQGGNEKLFF
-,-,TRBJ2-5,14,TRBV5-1,TGCGCCAGCAGCTTGGCCAGGGCTCAAGAGACCCAGTACTTC,CASSLARAQETQYF
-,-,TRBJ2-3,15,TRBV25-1,TGTGCCAGCAGTGAATTGGGGGATTCGGCAGATACGCAGTATTTT,CASSELGDSADTQYF
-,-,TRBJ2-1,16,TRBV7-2,TGTGCCAGCAGCTTTTATTCGGTGAGCTCCTACAATGAGCAGTTCTTC,CASSFYSVSSYNEQFF
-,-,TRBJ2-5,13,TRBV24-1,TGTGCCACCAGTGGACCCGCTGGGGAGACCCAGTACTTC,CATSGPAGETQYF
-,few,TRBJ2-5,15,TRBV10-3,TGTGCCATCAGTGACGCCGGGGCAGGCGGGGAGACCCAGTACTTC,CAISDAGAGGETQYF
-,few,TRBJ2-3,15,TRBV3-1,TGTGCCAGCAGCCAGCTGGGGACTAGCACAGATACGCAGTATTTT,CASSQLGTSTDTQYF
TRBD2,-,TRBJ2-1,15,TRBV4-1,TGCGCCAGCAGCCATATGGGAGGGGCCTACAATGAGCAGTTCTTC,CASSHMGGAYNEQFF
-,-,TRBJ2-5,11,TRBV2,TGTGCCATCCAGGGGCTGGAGACCCAGTACTTC,CAIQGLETQYF
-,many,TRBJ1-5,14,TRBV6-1,TGTGCCAGCAGCCAAGACAGATTCAATCAGCCCCAGCATTTT,CASSQDRFNQPQHF
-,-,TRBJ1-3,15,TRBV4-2,TGTGCCAGCAGCCAAGAGATGGGCTCTGGAAACACCATATATTTT,CASSQEMGSGNTIYF
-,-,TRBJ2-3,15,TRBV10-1,TGCGCCAGCAGTGAAACAGGGACTAGCACAGATACGCAGTATTTT,CASSETGTSTDTQYF
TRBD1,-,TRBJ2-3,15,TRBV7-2,TGTGCCAGCAGCCTAGTAGGGACAGGGAAAGATACGCAGTATTTT,CASSLVGTGKDTQYF
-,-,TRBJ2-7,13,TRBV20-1,TGCAGTGCTAGCAACGGGGATTTGTACGAGCAGTACTTC,CSASNGDLYEQYF
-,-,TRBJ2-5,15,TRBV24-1,TGTGCCACCAGTGTTGGAGGGGGCATCAAAGAGACCCAGTACTTC,CATSVGGGIKETQYF
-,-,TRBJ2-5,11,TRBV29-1,TGCAGCGTTGAAGATCGAAGAGTTAGGGGCTTC,CSVEDRRVRGF
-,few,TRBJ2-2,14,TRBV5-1,TGCGCCAGCAGCTTCGCGGGAAACACCGGGGAGCTGTTTTTT,CASSFAGNTGELFF
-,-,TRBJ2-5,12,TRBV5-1,TGCGCCAGCAGCCAACCCCAAGAGACCCAGTACTTC,CASSQPQETQYF
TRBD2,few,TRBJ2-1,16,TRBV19,TGTGCCAGAATTCCCGGGACTAGCCTGGGCGGGAATGAGCAGTTCTTC,CARIPGTSLGGNEQFF
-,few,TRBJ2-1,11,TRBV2,TGTGCCAGCAGGCTATACAATGAGCAGTTCTTC,CASRLYNEQFF
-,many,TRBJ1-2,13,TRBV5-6,TGTGCCAGCAGCTTCACAGGGCTGGGTGGCTACACCTTC,CASSFTGLGGYTF
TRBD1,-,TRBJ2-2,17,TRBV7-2,TGTGCCAGCAGCTTGTACAGGGGTCACCCGAACACCGGGGAGCTGTTTTTT,CASSLYRGHPNTGELFF
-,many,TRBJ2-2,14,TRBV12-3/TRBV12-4,TGTGCCAGCAGTTTGGGTGGTAGCACCGGGGAGCTGTTTTTT,CASSLGGSTGELFF
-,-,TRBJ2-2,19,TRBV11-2,TGTGCCAGCAGCTTTCGCGGGACAGCCTTTGGAGGGAACACCGGGGAGCTGTTTTTT,CASSFRGTAFGGNTGELFF
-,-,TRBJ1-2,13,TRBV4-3,TGCGCCAGCAGCCAAGATCAGGGTTACGGCTACACCTTC,CASSQDQGYGYTF
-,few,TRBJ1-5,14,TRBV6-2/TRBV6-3,TGTGCCAGCAGTTACACCACAAGGTCCCAGCCCCAGCATTTT,CASSYTTRSQPQHF
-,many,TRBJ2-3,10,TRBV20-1,TGCAGTGCTAACCCAGATACGCAGTATTTT,CSANPDTQYF
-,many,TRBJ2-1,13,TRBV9,TGTGCCAGCAGCCTTACCCAATACAATGAGCAGTTCTTC,CASSLTQYNEQFF
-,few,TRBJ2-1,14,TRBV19,TGTGCCAGTAGTCGCACGCCCGCGGGCAGTGAGCAGTTCTTC,CASSRTPAGSEQFF
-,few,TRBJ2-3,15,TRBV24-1,TGTGCCACCAGTGATCGGGCAGGGGCTTCAGATACGCAGTATTTT,CATSDRAGASDTQYF
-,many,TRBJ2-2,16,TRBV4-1,TGCGCCAGCAGCCTAGAGGCACAGGAGGGCACCGGGGAGCTGTTTTTT,CASSLEAQEGTGELFF
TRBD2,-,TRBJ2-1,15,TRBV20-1,TGCAGTGTTCCTAGCGGGGTGGTTCTGGGCAATGAGCAGTTCTTC,CSVPSGVVLGNEQFF
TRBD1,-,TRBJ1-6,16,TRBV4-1,TGCGCCAGCAGCCAAGGAGGGGGCGGCTATAATTCACCCCTCCACTTT,CASSQGGGGYNSPLHF
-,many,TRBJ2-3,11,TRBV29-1,TGCAGCGTTGAAGTCGGAGATACGCAGTATTTT,CSVEVGDTQYF
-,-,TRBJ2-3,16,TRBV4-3,TGCGCCAGCAGCCCATTCGAGGGCGGTCTGGGTGATACGCAGTATTTT,CASSPFEGGLGDTQYF
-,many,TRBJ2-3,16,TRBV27,TGTGCCAGCAGTTCCTATCGACGGGGGAGCACAGATACGCAGTATTTT,CASSSYRRGSTDTQYF
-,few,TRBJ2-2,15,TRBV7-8,TGTGCCAGCAGCTTAAGGCGACGAGGGAACGGGGAGCTGTTTTTT,CASSLRRRGNGELFF
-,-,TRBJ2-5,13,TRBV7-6,TGTGCCAGCAGCGAGGGACTGCGAGAGACCCAGTACTTC,CASSEGLRETQYF
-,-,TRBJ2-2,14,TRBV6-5,TGTGCCAGCAGTTACCGGGGGGCGGACGGGGAGCTGTTTTTT,CASSYRGADGELFF
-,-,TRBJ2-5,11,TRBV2,TGTGCCAGCAGTGGGGAAGGGCTACAGTACTTC,CASSGEGLQYF
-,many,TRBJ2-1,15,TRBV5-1,TGCGCCAGCAGGGGTGGCCCGGTAAAAGTCAATGAGCAGTTCTTC,CASRGGPVKVNEQFF
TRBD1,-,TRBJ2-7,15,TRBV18,TGTGCCAGCTCACCAGGGACAGGCGAATCCTACGAGCAGTACTTC,CASSPGTGESYEQYF
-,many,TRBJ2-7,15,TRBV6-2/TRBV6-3,TGTGCCAGCAGTCCCCTGAGACTAGGAACGGGTGAGCAGTACTTC,CASSPLRLGTGEQYF
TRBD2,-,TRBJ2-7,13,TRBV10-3,TGTGCCTCCAGGGCAGGGACTACCTACGAGCAGTACTTC,CASRAGTTYEQYF
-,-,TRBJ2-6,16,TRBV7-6,TGTGCCAGCAGTAGAGGACAAACCTCTGGGGCCAACGTCCTGACTTTC,CASSRGQTSGANVLTF
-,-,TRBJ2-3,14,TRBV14,TGTGCCAGCAGCCAAGAGTTGAAGGGTCATACGCAGTATTTT,CASSQELKGHTQYF
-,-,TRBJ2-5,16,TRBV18,TGTGCCAGCTCACCACGTCTAAGCCCGGAACAAGAGACCCAGTACTTC,CASSPRLSPEQETQYF
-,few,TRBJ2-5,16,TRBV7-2,TGTGCCAGCAGCCTGCATCTAATGACAGGACAAGAGACCCAGTACTTC,CASSLHLMTGQETQYF
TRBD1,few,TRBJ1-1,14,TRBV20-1,TGCAGTGCTCAACCCGGGACAGGGGGACGTCGGGCTTTCTTT,CSAQPGTGGRRAFF
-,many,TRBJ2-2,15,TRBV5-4,TGTGCCAGCAGCTTGGGATTGTTGAACACCGGGGAGCTGTTTTTT,CASSLGLLNTGELFF